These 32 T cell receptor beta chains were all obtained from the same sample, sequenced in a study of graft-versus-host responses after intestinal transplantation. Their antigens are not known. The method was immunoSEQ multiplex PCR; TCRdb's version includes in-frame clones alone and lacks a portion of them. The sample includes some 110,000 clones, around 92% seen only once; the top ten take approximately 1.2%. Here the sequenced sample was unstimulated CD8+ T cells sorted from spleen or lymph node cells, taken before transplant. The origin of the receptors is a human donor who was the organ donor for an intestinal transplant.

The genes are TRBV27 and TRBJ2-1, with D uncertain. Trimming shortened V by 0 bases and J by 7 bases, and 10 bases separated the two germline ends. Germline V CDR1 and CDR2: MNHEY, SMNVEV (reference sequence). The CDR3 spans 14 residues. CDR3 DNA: TGTGCCAGCAGTTTATCAACTGGGTGGAATGAGCAGTTCTTC. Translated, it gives CASSLSTGWNEQFF.

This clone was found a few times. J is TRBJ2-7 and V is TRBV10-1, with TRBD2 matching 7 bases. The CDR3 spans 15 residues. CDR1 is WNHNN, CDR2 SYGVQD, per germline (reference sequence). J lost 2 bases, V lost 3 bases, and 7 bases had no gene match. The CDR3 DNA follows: TGCGCCAGCAGTGAAAAGGGAGGGGAAGCCTACGAGCAGTACTTC. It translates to CASSEKGGEAYEQYF.

CDR3 protein: CSGGVGYEQYF. Here the CDR3 DNA reads TGCAGCGGGGGGGTTGGGTACGAGCAGTACTTC. This chain uses TRBV29-1 with TRBJ2-7; the D gene is possibly TRBD2 (6 bases). V dropped 7 bases and J dropped 4 bases, with 11 bases sitting between them. CDR3 length: 11 amino acids. Germline V gene data show CDR1 as SQVTM and CDR2 as ANQGSEA.

The CDR3 coding sequence is TGTGCCAGCAGCCAAGACGGCTACGAGCAGTACTTC. Its protein product is CASSQDGYEQYF. The chain recombines TRBV16 with TRBJ2-7; no definite D call. Germline V CDR1 and CDR2: KGHSY, FQNENV. The CDR3 length is 12 residues. V dropped 2 bases and J dropped 3 bases, with 5 bases sitting between them.

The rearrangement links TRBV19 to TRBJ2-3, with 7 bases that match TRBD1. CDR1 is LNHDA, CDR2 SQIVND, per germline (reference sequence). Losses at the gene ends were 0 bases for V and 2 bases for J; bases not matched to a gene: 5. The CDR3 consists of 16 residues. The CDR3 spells CASSIEGGLPTDTQYF. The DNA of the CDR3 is TGTGCCAGTAGTATAGAAGGGGGCCTCCCCACAGATACGCAGTATTTT.

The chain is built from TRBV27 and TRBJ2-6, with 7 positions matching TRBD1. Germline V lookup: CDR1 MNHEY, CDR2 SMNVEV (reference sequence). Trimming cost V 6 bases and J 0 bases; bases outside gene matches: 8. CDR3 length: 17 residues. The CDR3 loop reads CASRKTGKISGANVLTF. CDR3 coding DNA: TGTGCCAGCAGAAAGACAGGGAAGATCTCTGGGGCCAACGTCCTGACTTTC.

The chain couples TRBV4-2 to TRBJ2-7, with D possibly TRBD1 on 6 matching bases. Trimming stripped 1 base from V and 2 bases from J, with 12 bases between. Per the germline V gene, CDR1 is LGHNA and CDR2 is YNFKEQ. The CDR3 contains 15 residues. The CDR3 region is CASSQGQGTPYEQYF. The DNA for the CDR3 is TGTGCCAGCAGCCAAGGGCAGGGGACCCCCTACGAGCAGTACTTC.

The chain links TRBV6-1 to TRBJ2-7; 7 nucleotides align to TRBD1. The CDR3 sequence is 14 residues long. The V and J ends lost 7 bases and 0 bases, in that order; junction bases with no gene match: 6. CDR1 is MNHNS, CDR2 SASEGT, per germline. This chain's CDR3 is CASNFRDSSYEQYF. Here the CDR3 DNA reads TGTGCCAGCAATTTCCGGGACAGCTCCTACGAGCAGTACTTC.

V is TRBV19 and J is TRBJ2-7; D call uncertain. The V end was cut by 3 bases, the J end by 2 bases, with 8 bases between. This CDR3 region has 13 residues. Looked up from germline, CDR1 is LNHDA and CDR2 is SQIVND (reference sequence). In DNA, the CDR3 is TGTGCCAGTAGTATGCAGCATGCCTACGAGCAGTACTTC. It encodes CASSMQHAYEQYF.

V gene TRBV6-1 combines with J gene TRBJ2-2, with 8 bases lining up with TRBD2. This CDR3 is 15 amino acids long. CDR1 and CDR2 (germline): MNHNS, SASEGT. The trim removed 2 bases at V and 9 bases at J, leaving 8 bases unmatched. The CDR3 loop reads CASSETRGGLRELFF. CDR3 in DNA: TGTGCCAGCAGTGAAACCCGGGGGGGCTTGCGGGAGCTGTTTTTT.

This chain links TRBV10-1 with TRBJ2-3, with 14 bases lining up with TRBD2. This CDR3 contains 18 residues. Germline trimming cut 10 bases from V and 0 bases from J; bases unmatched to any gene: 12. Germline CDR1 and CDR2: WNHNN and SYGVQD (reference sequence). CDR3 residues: CAKKIPGTSGRSTDTQYF. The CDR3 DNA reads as TGCGCCAAAAAGATCCCCGGGACTAGCGGGAGAAGCACAGATACGCAGTATTTT.

CDR3 coding DNA: TGCGCCAGCAGCCAAGTCCTCCTCGAAGGCGCTGGCGAGCAGTACTTC. Translation gives CASSQVLLEGAGEQYF. The chain has TRBV4-1 and TRBJ2-7, with D uncertain. Trimming removed 1 base at V and 6 bases at J, with 19 bases between. The germline gives CDR1 MGHRA, CDR2 YSYEKL. The CDR3 is 16 amino acids.

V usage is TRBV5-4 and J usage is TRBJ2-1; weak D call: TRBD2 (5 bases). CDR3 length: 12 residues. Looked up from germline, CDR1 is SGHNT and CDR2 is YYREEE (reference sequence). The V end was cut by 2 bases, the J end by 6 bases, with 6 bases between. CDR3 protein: CASSFTSNEQFF. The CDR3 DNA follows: TGTGCCAGCAGCTTTACTAGCAATGAGCAGTTCTTC.

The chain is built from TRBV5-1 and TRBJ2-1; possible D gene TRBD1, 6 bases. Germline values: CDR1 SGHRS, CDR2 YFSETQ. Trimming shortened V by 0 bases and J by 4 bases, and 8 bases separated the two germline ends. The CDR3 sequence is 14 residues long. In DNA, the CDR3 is TGCGCCAGCAGCTTGGGGGGGCTATACAATGAGCAGTTCTTC. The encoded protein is CASSLGGLYNEQFF.

CDR3 protein: CSVEEDNSYNEQFF. Written as DNA, the CDR3 is TGCAGCGTTGAAGAGGACAACTCCTACAATGAGCAGTTCTTC. The chain is built from TRBV29-1 and TRBJ2-1; D perhaps matches TRBD1 (5 bases). This CDR3 contains 14 residues. The ends were cut back, 0 bases at V and 0 bases at J, with 6 bases in the middle. Germline V lookup: CDR1 SQVTM, CDR2 ANQGSEA.

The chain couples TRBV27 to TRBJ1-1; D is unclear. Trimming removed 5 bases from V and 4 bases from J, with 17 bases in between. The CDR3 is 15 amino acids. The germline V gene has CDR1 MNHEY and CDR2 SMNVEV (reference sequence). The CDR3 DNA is TGTGCCAGCAGTCTTACCAGGCCTCTGAGCACTGAAGCTTTCTTT. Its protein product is CASSLTRPLSTEAFF.

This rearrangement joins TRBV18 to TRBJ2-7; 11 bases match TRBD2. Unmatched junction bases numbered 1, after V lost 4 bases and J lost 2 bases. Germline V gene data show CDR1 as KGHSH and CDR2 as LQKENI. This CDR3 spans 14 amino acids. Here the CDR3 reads CASSRLAGTYEQYF. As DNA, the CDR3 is TGTGCCAGCTCACGACTAGCGGGGACCTACGAGCAGTACTTC.

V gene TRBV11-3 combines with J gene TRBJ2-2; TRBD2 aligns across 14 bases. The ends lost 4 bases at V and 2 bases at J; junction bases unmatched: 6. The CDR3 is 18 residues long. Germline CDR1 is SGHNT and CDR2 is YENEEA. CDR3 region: CASSWTGTSGGNTGELFF. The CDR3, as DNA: TGTGCCAGCAGCTGGACAGGGACTAGCGGGGGTAACACCGGGGAGCTGTTTTTT.

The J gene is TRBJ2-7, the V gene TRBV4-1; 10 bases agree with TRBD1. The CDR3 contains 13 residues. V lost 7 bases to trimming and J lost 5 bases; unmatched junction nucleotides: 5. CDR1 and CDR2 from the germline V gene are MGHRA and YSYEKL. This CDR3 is CASNPTGGHEQYF. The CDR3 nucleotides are TGCGCCAGCAACCCGACAGGGGGCCACGAGCAGTACTTC.

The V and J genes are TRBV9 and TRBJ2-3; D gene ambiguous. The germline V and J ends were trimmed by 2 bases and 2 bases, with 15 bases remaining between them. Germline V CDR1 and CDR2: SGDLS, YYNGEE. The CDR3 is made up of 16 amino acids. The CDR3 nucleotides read TGTGCCAGCAGCGTCGGTCCGCGGACCCACACAGATACGCAGTATTTT. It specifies CASSVGPRTHTDTQYF.

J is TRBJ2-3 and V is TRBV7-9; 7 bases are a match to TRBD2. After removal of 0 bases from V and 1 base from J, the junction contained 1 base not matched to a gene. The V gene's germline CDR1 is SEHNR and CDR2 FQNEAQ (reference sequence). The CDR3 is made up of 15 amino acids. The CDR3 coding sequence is TGTGCCAGCAGCTTAGCTACTAGCGGCACAGATACGCAGTATTTT. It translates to CASSLATSGTDTQYF.

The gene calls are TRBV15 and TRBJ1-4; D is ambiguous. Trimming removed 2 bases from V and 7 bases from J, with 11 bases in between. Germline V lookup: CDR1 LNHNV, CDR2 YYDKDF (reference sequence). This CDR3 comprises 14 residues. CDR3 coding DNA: TGTGCCACCAGCAGACAGGAAACAACTGAAAAACTGTTTTTT. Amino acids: CATSRQETTEKLFF.

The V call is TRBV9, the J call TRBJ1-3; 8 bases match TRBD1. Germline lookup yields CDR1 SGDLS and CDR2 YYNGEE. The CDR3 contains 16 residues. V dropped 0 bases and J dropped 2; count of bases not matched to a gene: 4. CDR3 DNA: TGTGCCAGCAGCGTAGGACAGGGGTATGCTGGAAACACCATATATTTT. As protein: CASSVGQGYAGNTIYF.

The CDR3 coding sequence is TGTGCCAGCAGCGATTGGGGCAGGGCTCAGAAAGAGACCCAGTACTTC. Protein product: CASSDWGRAQKETQYF. V gene TRBV9 combines with J gene TRBJ2-5; possibly TRBD1 for D (5 bases). The CDR3 spans 16 residues. Trimming removed 3 bases at V and 3 bases at J, with 18 bases between. The germline V gene encodes CDR1 SGDLS and CDR2 YYNGEE.

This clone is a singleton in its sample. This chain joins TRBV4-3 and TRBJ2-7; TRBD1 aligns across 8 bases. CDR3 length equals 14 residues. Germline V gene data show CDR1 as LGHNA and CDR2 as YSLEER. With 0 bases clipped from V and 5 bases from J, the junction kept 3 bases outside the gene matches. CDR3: CASSQETGVNEQYF. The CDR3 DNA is TGCGCCAGCAGCCAAGAGACAGGGGTCAACGAGCAGTACTTC.

The CDR3 DNA reads as TGTGCCAGCAGCCAACCGGACACGTTCTATGGCTACACCTTC. Translation: CASSQPDTFYGYTF. The chain joins TRBV5-4 to TRBJ1-2, with D possibly TRBD1 on 5 matching bases. Trimming took 4 bases from V and 4 from J, leaving 14 bases between them. Germline CDR1 reads SGHNT; CDR2 reads YYREEE (reference sequence). This CDR3 spans 14 amino acids.

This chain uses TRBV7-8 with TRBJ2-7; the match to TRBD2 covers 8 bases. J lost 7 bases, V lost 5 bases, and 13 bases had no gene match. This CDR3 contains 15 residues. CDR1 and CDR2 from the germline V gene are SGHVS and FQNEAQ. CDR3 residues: CASSGAGLDQPEQYF. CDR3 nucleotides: TGTGCCAGCAGCGGGGCGGGACTAGATCAACCTGAGCAGTACTTC.

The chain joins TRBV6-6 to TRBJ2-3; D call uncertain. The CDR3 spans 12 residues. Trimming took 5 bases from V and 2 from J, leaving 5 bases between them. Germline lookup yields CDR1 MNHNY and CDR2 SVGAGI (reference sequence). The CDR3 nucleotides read TGTGCCAGCAGTCGATTCACAGATACGCAGTATTTT. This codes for CASSRFTDTQYF.

The CDR3 region is CASSLQIGLAGNEQFF. The CDR3 nucleotides are TGTGCCAGCAGCCTTCAGATAGGGCTAGCGGGGAATGAGCAGTTCTTC. The chain employs TRBV9 and TRBJ2-1, with 9 bases lining up with TRBD2. V trimming: 4 bases; J trimming: 7 bases; junction bases outside the gene matches: 12. CDR3 size: 16 residues. Germline V CDR1 and CDR2: SGDLS, YYNGEE.

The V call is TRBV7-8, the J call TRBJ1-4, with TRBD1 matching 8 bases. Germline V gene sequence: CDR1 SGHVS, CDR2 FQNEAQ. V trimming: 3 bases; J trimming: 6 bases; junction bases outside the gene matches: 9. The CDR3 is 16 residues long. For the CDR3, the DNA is TGTGCCAGCAGCTTTTATCCCACAGGGGGAGATGAAAAACTGTTTTTT. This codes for CASSFYPTGGDEKLFF.

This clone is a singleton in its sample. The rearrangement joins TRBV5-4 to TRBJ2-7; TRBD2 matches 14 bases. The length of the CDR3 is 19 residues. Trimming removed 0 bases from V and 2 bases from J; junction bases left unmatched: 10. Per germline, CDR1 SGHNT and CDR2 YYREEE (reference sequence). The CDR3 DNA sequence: TGTGCCAGCAGCTTGGAAAGGGGGCGACTAGCGGGAGGGCCCTACGAGCAGTACTTC. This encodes CASSLERGRLAGGPYEQYF.

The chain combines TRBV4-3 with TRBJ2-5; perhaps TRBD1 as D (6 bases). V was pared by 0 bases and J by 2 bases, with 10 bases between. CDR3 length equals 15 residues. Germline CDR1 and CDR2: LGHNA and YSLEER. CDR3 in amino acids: CASSQDRGFQETQYF. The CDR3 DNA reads TGCGCCAGCAGCCAAGATAGGGGGTTTCAAGAGACCCAGTACTTC.